Shown below are 32 T cell receptor beta chains from a single sample sequenced in a study of blood T cells in healthy people across ages. A J-beta primer mix and a sample-barcoded 5' primer were used in a second PCR of roughly 6 to 12 cycles. TCRdb re-analysed the 5' RACE reads in MiXCR, keeping a single row per CDR3 protein. The sample lists 1.5 million to 1.9 million distinct CDR3 sequences; around 40% were seen once. Sequencing was performed on blood. Receptors were obtained from a woman aged 18-29 years in good health.

The chain has TRBV5-1 and TRBJ1-1; possibly TRBD1 for D (5 bases). Germline CDR1 reads SGHRS; CDR2 reads YFSETQ. The CDR3 is 15 amino acids. The V end was cut by 0 bases, the J end by 3 bases, with 12 bases between. The CDR3 region is CASSLEAGPDTEAFF. The CDR3 nucleotides read TGCGCCAGCAGCTTGGAGGCGGGGCCGGACACTGAAGCTTTCTTT.

The chain carries TRBV7-9 and TRBJ2-3, with D unclear. Trimming removed 1 base at V and 8 bases at J, with 19 bases between. The CDR3 spans 16 residues. Looked up from germline, CDR1 is SEHNR and CDR2 is FQNEAQ (reference sequence). The CDR3 spells CASSLVPGSPTGTQYF. The CDR3 DNA reads TGTGCCAGCAGCTTAGTCCCGGGTTCTCCGACGGGTACGCAGTATTTT.

The rearrangement links TRBV15 to TRBJ1-1; 7 nucleotides agree with TRBD1. The CDR3 loop spans 13 amino acids. V trimming: 6 bases; J trimming: 1 base; junction bases outside the gene matches: 2. Germline V lookup: CDR1 LNHNV, CDR2 YYDKDF (reference sequence). The CDR3 DNA reads TGTGCCACCAGGGGGACAGAGAACACTGAAGCTTTCTTT. Its protein product is CATRGTENTEAFF.

The chain recombines TRBV27 with TRBJ2-1; tentative D call: TRBD2 (6 bases). The CDR3 length is 12 residues. The V gene lost 2 bases and the J gene lost 13 bases, with 12 bases spanning the gap. CDR1 MNHEY and CDR2 SMNVEV come from the germline V gene (reference sequence). CDR3 loop: CASSLRTGLQFF. The CDR3 DNA reads as TGTGCCAGCAGTTTACGTACGGGACTTCAGTTCTTC.

This clonotype was observed a few times. The chain uses TRBV15 and TRBJ1-2, with 7 bases identical to TRBD1. Per germline, CDR1 LNHNV and CDR2 YYDKDF (reference sequence). The length of the CDR3 is 17 residues. With 0 bases clipped from V and 5 bases from J, the junction kept 12 bases outside the gene matches. CDR3 in DNA: TGTGCCACCAGCAGAGATTGGCGGGGACAGCTGGGGTATGGCTACACCTTC. This encodes CATSRDWRGQLGYGYTF.

The chain couples TRBV7-8 to TRBJ2-5; D unclear. Trimming pared 5 bases from V and 4 bases from J, leaving 20 bases between. CDR3 size: 16 residues. From germline, CDR1 is SGHVS and CDR2 FQNEAQ. The CDR3 is CASSPIRQGRLETQYF. The CDR3 DNA reads as TGTGCCAGCAGCCCGATTCGACAAGGACGTTTAGAGACCCAGTACTTC.

This clonotype was found a few times. This chain uses TRBV28 with TRBJ2-3, with 8 bases lining up with TRBD1. CDR1 and CDR2 (germline): MDHEN, SYDVKM. The CDR3 covers 15 residues. The V and J ends lost 7 bases and 1 base, in that order; junction bases with no gene match: 7. In DNA, the CDR3 is TGTGCCAGCAACCCGACAGGGGTCCGCACAGATACGCAGTATTTT. Protein: CASNPTGVRTDTQYF. The full variable domain, rest sourced from reference TRBV28 and TRBJ2-3, is DVKVTQSSRYLVKRTGEKVFLECVQDMDHENMFWYRQDPGLGLRLIYFSYDVKMKEKGDIPEGYSVSREKKERFSLILESASTNQTSMYLCASNPTGVRTDTQYFGPGTRLTVL.

This clonotype has a handful of counts. The rearrangement links TRBV6-5 to TRBJ1-5; maybe TRBD1 (5 bases). V was trimmed by 5 bases and J by 1 base, leaving 12 bases between them. CDR3 size: 15 residues. Germline V lookup: CDR1 MNHEY, CDR2 SVGAGI. In DNA, the CDR3 is TGTGCCAGCAGTCCCATGCCAGGGAGCAATCAGCCCCAGCATTTT. This translates into CASSPMPGSNQPQHF.

This chain connects TRBV27 to TRBJ2-1, with D possibly being TRBD1 or TRBD2 (5 bases each). Germline CDR1 reads MNHEY; CDR2 reads SMNVEV (reference sequence). V gave up 10 bases and J gave up 5 bases, with 12 bases separating them. The CDR3 has 12 residues. CDR3 bases: TGTGCCACCGGGACCCTAGACAATGAGCAGTTCTTC. It is translated as CATGTLDNEQFF.

This chain joins TRBV9 and TRBJ2-3; possibly TRBD2 for D (6 bases). Germline CDR1 reads SGDLS; CDR2 reads YYNGEE. The V gene lost 4 bases and the J gene lost 5 bases, with 17 bases spanning the gap. This CDR3 comprises 15 residues. CDR3 residues: CASSPRDLSGDTQYF. The CDR3 region has the DNA TGTGCCAGCAGCCCCCGGGACTTAAGTGGAGATACGCAGTATTTT.

Only a few counts were recorded for this clonotype. The chain joins TRBV28 to TRBJ1-4; 9 nucleotides match TRBD1. V lost 1 base to trimming and J lost 8 bases; unmatched junction nucleotides: 11. Germline V gives CDR1 MDHEN, CDR2 SYDVKM. The CDR3 is made up of 17 amino acids. CDR3 nucleotide sequence: TGTGCCAGCAGTTTATTGCACGGGGGACAGGGAAAAGAAAAACTGTTTTTT. Its protein product is CASSLLHGGQGKEKLFF.

This chain links TRBV20-1 with TRBJ1-2; D is possibly TRBD1 (6 bases). CDR3 length: 11 amino acids. Trimming took 7 bases from V and 7 from J, leaving 13 bases between them. CDR1 and CDR2 (germline): DFQATT, SNEGSKA (reference sequence). The CDR3 here is CSVPDRPGYTF. CDR3 in DNA: TGCAGTGTCCCCGACAGGCCTGGCTACACCTTC.

V usage is TRBV4-3 and J usage is TRBJ1-4, with a possible D match to TRBD1 (5 bases). This CDR3 has 16 amino acids. Per germline, CDR1 LGHNA and CDR2 YSLEER. Trimming cost V 1 base and J 4 bases, with 13 bases left between them. CDR3 coding DNA: TGCGCCAGCAGCCAAGGTATCGACAGTTATAATGAAAAACTGTTTTTT. This sequence encodes CASSQGIDSYNEKLFF.

V is TRBV7-9 and J is TRBJ2-5, with D perhaps being TRBD1 or TRBD2 (5 bases each). The DNA end favors TRBJ2-7, so the J call may be wrong. This CDR3 is 18 amino acids long. The V gene's germline CDR1 is SEHNR and CDR2 FQNEAQ (reference sequence). This CDR3 is CASSLGEFSGRISYEQYF. CDR3 DNA sequence: TGTGCCAGCAGCTTGGGGGAGTTTTCAGGGCGAATTTCCTACGAGCAGTACTTC.

This clonotype has just a few counts. J is TRBJ2-6 and V is TRBV11-2; D is uncertain. Germline V CDR1 and CDR2: SGHAT, FQNNGV. Trimming cost V 3 bases and J 0 bases, with 12 bases left between them. The CDR3 consists of 17 residues. The CDR3 region is CASSLALFASGANVLTF. CDR3 sequence (DNA): TGTGCCAGCAGCTTGGCCCTTTTCGCCTCTGGGGCCAACGTCCTGACTTTC.

The chain combines TRBV6-2 or TRBV6-3 with TRBJ2-3, with a possible D match to TRBD2 (5 bases). The length of the CDR3 is 14 residues. From germline, CDR1 is MNHEY and CDR2 SVGEGT. V lost 6 bases, J lost 2 bases, and 12 bases lay in between. This CDR3 is CASRTHRDTDTQYF. CDR3 DNA sequence: TGTGCCAGCAGGACCCATCGGGACACAGATACGCAGTATTTT.

The chain recombines TRBV7-2 with TRBJ2-4; the D gene is possibly TRBD1 (6 bases). The germline V gene encodes CDR1 SGHTA and CDR2 FQGNSA. This CDR3 is built from 17 residues. The V and J ends lost 5 bases and 0 bases respectively, with 17 bases between them. The CDR3: CASSPRRGTQAKNIQYF. The CDR3 bases are TGTGCCAGCAGCCCCCGCAGGGGAACCCAAGCCAAAAACATTCAGTACTTC.

The rearrangement joins TRBV4-1 to TRBJ2-2; D is uncertain. V lost 1 base and J 4 bases, leaving 10 bases between the germline ends. The CDR3 runs to 15 residues. Germline CDR1 and CDR2: MGHRA and YSYEKL. The CDR3 loop reads CASSQVVGSTGELFF. CDR3 bases: TGCGCCAGCAGCCAAGTAGTGGGCAGCACCGGGGAGCTGTTTTTT.

The chain uses TRBV5-6 and TRBJ2-7, with a possible D match to TRBD2 (5 bases). V lost 6 bases and J lost 6, with 22 bases in between. The germline gives CDR1 SGHDT, CDR2 YYEEEE. This CDR3 comprises 15 residues. CDR3 sequence: CASISSLREYREQYF. CDR3 DNA: TGTGCCAGCATCTCCAGTCTACGGGAATATCGCGAGCAGTACTTC.

The chain combines TRBV7-2 with TRBJ1-1, with D hard to call. The length of the CDR3 is 12 residues. From germline, CDR1 is SGHTA and CDR2 FQGNSA. Trimming removed 4 bases from V and 5 bases from J, with 8 bases in between. This CDR3 reads CASSSQRTEAFF. The CDR3 DNA follows: TGTGCCAGCAGCTCCCAGCGAACTGAAGCTTTCTTT.

This chain links TRBV5-1 with TRBJ2-1; 9 positions match TRBD2. The germline gives CDR1 SGHRS, CDR2 YFSETQ. The CDR3 loop spans 16 amino acids. The V gene end was trimmed by 0 bases and the J gene end by 4 bases; junction bases not matched to a gene: 5. CDR3 sequence reads: CASSLGLAAVYNEQFF. The DNA for the CDR3 is TGCGCCAGCAGCTTGGGACTAGCGGCCGTTTACAATGAGCAGTTCTTC.

The chain joins TRBV19 to TRBJ2-1; a possible D gene is TRBD1 (5 bases). V dropped 1 base and J dropped 1 base, with 11 bases sitting between them. The CDR3 consists of 16 residues. CDR1 LNHDA and CDR2 SQIVND come from the germline V gene (reference sequence). Written as DNA, the CDR3 is TGTGCCAGTAGTATAGTAGGGAAGGGGTCCTACAATGAGCAGTTCTTC. It translates to CASSIVGKGSYNEQFF.

The chain combines TRBV20-1 with TRBJ2-4; D is possibly TRBD2 (6 bases). Trimming cost V 3 bases and J 6 bases, with 15 bases left between them. Germline V lookup: CDR1 DFQATT, CDR2 SNEGSKA (reference sequence). CDR3 length: 14 amino acids. Here the CDR3 DNA reads TGCAGTGCTAGTGTGACCGGGGGTGGAAACATTCAGTACTTC. It yields the protein CSASVTGGGNIQYF.

The rearrangement links TRBV11-2 to TRBJ2-7, with D possibly matching TRBD2 (5 bases). CDR1 and CDR2 (germline): SGHAT, FQNNGV. The germline V and J ends were trimmed by 1 base and 7 bases, with 8 bases remaining between them. The CDR3 runs 12 residues. The CDR3 is CASSLGGEEQYF. The DNA of the CDR3 is TGTGCCAGCAGCTTAGGGGGAGAGGAGCAGTACTTC.

J is TRBJ1-5 and V is TRBV20-1; weak D call: TRBD1 (6 bases). V lost 3 bases, J lost 1 base, and 13 bases lay in between. The CDR3 sequence is 15 residues long. The germline V gene has CDR1 DFQATT and CDR2 SNEGSKA (reference sequence). CDR3 in amino acids: CSASGGAGSNQPQHF. The CDR3 DNA reads as TGCAGTGCTAGCGGGGGGGCCGGCAGCAATCAGCCCCAGCATTTT.

About this clonotype itself: Relative to the germline gene, one junction end is altered; a read error may explain this. This chain joins TRBV7-2 and TRBJ2-5; possible D gene TRBD1, 5 bases. The CDR3 is 14 amino acids. The V gene's germline CDR1 is SGHTA and CDR2 FQGNSA. Here the CDR3 reads CASRLGVFASQQYF. DNA of the CDR3: TGTGCCAGCAGATTAGGGGTTTTCGCAAGTCAGCAGTACTTC.

This clonotype was detected a few times. The chain couples TRBV28 to TRBJ2-4; no clear D. The CDR3 covers 15 residues. The germline V gene encodes CDR1 MDHEN and CDR2 SYDVKM. The germline V and J ends were trimmed by 7 bases and 2 bases, with 15 bases remaining between them. The CDR3 DNA reads TGTGCCAGCACCAGATGGACGGATCCCAAAAACATTCAGTACTTC. Residues: CASTRWTDPKNIQYF.

This clonotype was counted only a few times. This sequence joins TRBV7-9 and TRBJ2-1; 7 bases align to TRBD2. Germline-derived CDR1 and CDR2 are SEHNR and FQNEAQ (reference sequence). V shed 1 base, J shed 0 bases, and the junction held 3 bases outside the gene matches. The CDR3 extends over 16 amino acids. CDR3 in DNA: TGTGCCAGCAGCTTAGTGTGGACTAGCTCCTACAATGAGCAGTTCTTC. Translation: CASSLVWTSSYNEQFF.

The gene calls are TRBV20-1 and TRBJ2-1, with D unresolved. Trimming removed 3 bases at V and 4 bases at J, with 4 bases between. CDR1 is DFQATT and CDR2 is SNEGSKA in the germline V gene (reference sequence). This CDR3 is built from 11 residues. The CDR3 nucleotides read TGCAGTGCTAGGAAATACAATGAGCAGTTCTTC. Residues: CSARKYNEQFF.

The V gene is TRBV28, the J gene TRBJ2-7, with D possibly TRBD2 on 6 matching bases. CDR3 length equals 14 residues. CDR1 is MDHEN and CDR2 is SYDVKM in the germline V gene. Trimming stripped 5 bases from V and 4 bases from J, with 15 bases between. CDR3 amino acids: CASSQPGVKYEQYF. The CDR3 nucleotides are TGTGCCAGCAGTCAACCGGGGGTGAAGTACGAGCAGTACTTC.

This chain links TRBV27 with TRBJ2-5; 8 nucleotides agree with TRBD2. This CDR3 region has 16 residues. V lost 3 bases and J lost 4; bases outside the gene matches: 10. CDR1 is MNHEY and CDR2 is SMNVEV in the germline V gene (reference sequence). The DNA for the CDR3 is TGTGCCAGCAGTTTTCTACCGGGAGGGCCTAGAGAGACCCAGTACTTC. Translation gives CASSFLPGGPRETQYF.

This clonotype was observed a few times. The V gene is TRBV3-1, the J gene TRBJ1-5; the D gene is possibly TRBD1 (5 bases). This CDR3 is built from 14 residues. Germline values: CDR1 LGHDT, CDR2 YNNKEL (reference sequence). Deletions cut 5 bases from V and 0 bases from J, with 8 bases between. The CDR3 nucleotides read TGTGCCAGCAGCGTCAGGGCTAGCAATCAGCCCCAGCATTTT. This translates into CASSVRASNQPQHF.